This T cell receptor beta chain came from a study of prognosis after radiotherapy for stage I lung cancer. Findings of the study overall: In patients who developed distant metastases, Shannon entropy measured after stereotactic body radiation therapy was lower, and baseline Shannon entropy was not associated with metastases.

This clonotype was recorded many times. The target antigen is unknown. One junction end does not reproduce the germline sequence, and a read error may be involved. Amplicons of TCR beta CDR3 were generated from genomic DNA by two-round multiplex PCR. It was primers specific to each TRBV and TRBJ gene that first-round PCR used. TCRdb analysed the multiplex PCR reads with MiXCR anew, one entry per CDR3 protein. The table lists 51,000 or so distinct CDR3 sequences, over 30% of them singletons, with 9.2% in the top ten. The CDR3 loop spans 15 amino acids. Looked up from germline, CDR1 is MNHEY and CDR2 is SVGEGT.

The clonotype comes from a donor aged 50 or older with non-small cell lung cancer. Sequencing used PBMCs, obtained before or after stereotactic body radiation therapy (not recorded which). The chain is built from TRBV6-2 or TRBV6-3 and TRBJ1-5; no clear D gene. DNA for the CDR3: TGTACCAGCAGCACCGACGGACTATTAAATCAGCCCCAGCATTTT. Protein product: CTSSTDGLLNQPQHF.